This T cell receptor beta chain is drawn from a study of identical twins. The germline V gene encodes CDR1 MNHNY and CDR2 SVGAGI (reference sequence). The CDR3 runs 13 residues. V was cut by 5 bases and J by 3 bases, with 10 bases left in between. In TCRdb, the 5' RACE reads were re-called with MiXCR into one record per CDR3 protein. The repertoire holds some 790,000 distinct CDR3 sequences, with roughly 18% as singletons. These data were also filed under a second study, of T cells expressing NK-cell markers.

The sequencing sample was made of PBMCs. This sequence was found in a woman aged 18-35 years in good health. This rearrangement joins TRBV6-6 to TRBJ2-5; no clear D gene. The CDR3 DNA reads TGTGCCAGCAGTAACCGGGCCGAAGAGACCCAGTACTTC. Translation gives CASSNRAEETQYF.